The 17 T cell receptor beta chains below were found in one sample sequenced in a study of graft-versus-host responses after intestinal transplantation. The protocol was immunoSEQ multiplex PCR, while the TCRdb copy is restricted to in-frame clones and leaves out a portion. The sample has tens of thousands of clones; over 85% are singletons. No antigen has been assigned to these receptors. Sequenced here: unstimulated CD4+ T cells sorted from spleen or lymph node cells, sampled before intestinal transplant. Every receptor here comes from a human donor who received an intestinal transplant.

This clone occurred once. V is TRBV5-6 and J is TRBJ2-5; the D is unclear. The CDR3 is 15 residues long. Trimming cost V 2 bases and J 1 base, with 12 bases left between them. Germline V lookup: CDR1 SGHDT, CDR2 YYEEEE. The chain's CDR3 is CASSLLPSAQETQYF. The DNA for the CDR3 is TGTGCCAGCAGCTTACTGCCGTCAGCCCAAGAGACCCAGTACTTC. The full variable domain, with the rest looked up from reference TRBV5-6 and TRBJ2-5, is DAGVTQSPTHLIKTRGQQVTLRCSPKSGHDTVSWYQQALGQGPQFIFQYYEEEERQRGNFPDRFSGHQFPNYSSELNVNALLLGDSALYLCASSLLPSAQETQYFGPGTRLLVL.

CDR3 nucleotides: TGCGCCAGCAGTCACGGCCTGGCTAGCCTTACCTACGAGCAGTACTTC. This codes for CASSHGLASLTYEQYF. The chain employs TRBV5-1 and TRBJ2-7; possible D gene TRBD2, 5 bases. V was clipped by 5 bases and J by 2 bases, with 20 bases between them. There are 16 residues in the CDR3. Germline lookup yields CDR1 SGHRS and CDR2 YFSETQ.

The J gene is TRBJ2-3, the V gene TRBV29-1, with D possibly being TRBD2 (6 bases). V was cut by 3 bases and J by 6 bases, with 13 bases left in between. This CDR3 has 13 residues. The V gene's germline CDR1 is SQVTM and CDR2 ANQGSEA. CDR3 residues: CSVDSGRRDTQYF. CDR3 nucleotide sequence: TGCAGCGTTGACAGTGGGAGGAGGGATACGCAGTATTTT.

The V gene is TRBV10-3, the J gene TRBJ2-7; 9 bases agree with TRBD1. The CDR3 extends over 13 amino acids. The germline V gene has CDR1 ENHRY and CDR2 SYGVKD. V lost 11 bases and J lost 5; bases outside the gene matches: 10. CDR3 DNA sequence: TGTGCCGTCTCGGGACAGGGCCTCCACGAGCAGTACTTC. As protein: CAVSGQGLHEQYF.

The CDR3 sequence is CASSLSWTSGNTIYF. The CDR3 DNA reads TGTGCCAGCAGCTTAAGTTGGACCTCTGGAAACACCATATATTTT. The V call is TRBV7-8, the J call TRBJ1-3; D unclear. Germline V CDR1 and CDR2: SGHVS, FQNEAQ. CDR3 length equals 15 residues. V lost 2 bases, J lost 0 bases, and 8 bases lay in between.

The V call is TRBV4-2, the J call TRBJ2-5; D gene unclear. The CDR3 length is 12 residues. V was trimmed by 3 bases and J by 5 bases, leaving 7 bases between them. The germline V gene has CDR1 LGHNA and CDR2 YNFKEQ. CDR3 residues: CASSQPGETQYF. In nucleotides, the CDR3 is TGTGCCAGCAGCCAGCCCGGGGAGACCCAGTACTTC.

The CDR3 region is CASSYGTVQETQYF. DNA of the CDR3: TGCGCCAGCAGCTACGGGACAGTCCAAGAGACCCAGTACTTC. The gene calls are TRBV5-1 and TRBJ2-5; 7 nucleotides match TRBD1. CDR1 and CDR2 (germline): SGHRS, YFSETQ. The trim removed 3 bases at V and 1 base at J, leaving 3 bases unmatched. The CDR3 totals 14 residues.

The chain employs TRBV28 and TRBJ1-1; no firm D call. CDR1 and CDR2 (germline): MDHEN, SYDVKM. The CDR3 totals 12 residues. The germline V and J ends were trimmed by 6 bases and 0 bases, with 5 bases remaining between them. CDR3 region: CASSIMNTEAFF. CDR3 nucleotide sequence: TGTGCCAGCAGCATCATGAACACTGAAGCTTTCTTT.

The gene calls are TRBV4-1 and TRBJ2-5; the match to TRBD1 covers 10 bases. Looked up from germline, CDR1 is MGHRA and CDR2 is YSYEKL. The CDR3 has 18 residues. V dropped 0 bases and J dropped 9; count of bases not matched to a gene: 16. CDR3 nucleotides: TGCGCCAGCAGCCAAGATTCCCCCGGGACAGGGGTTTTCGGCTCCCAGTACTTC. It yields the protein CASSQDSPGTGVFGSQYF.

The gene calls are TRBV5-1 and TRBJ2-1, with 9 bases fitting TRBD2. Per the germline V gene, CDR1 is SGHRS and CDR2 is YFSETQ. The CDR3 totals 17 residues. The junction had 14 bases not matched to a gene; V was cut back by 2 bases and J by 8 bases. DNA for the CDR3: TGCGCCAGCAGCTTAGGACTAGCGAGAGGGGGCCTCGATGAGCAGTTCTTC. Amino acids: CASSLGLARGGLDEQFF.

In its sample, this clone was seen once. V gene TRBV6-5 combines with J gene TRBJ1-2; D is uncertain. The germline V gene encodes CDR1 MNHEY and CDR2 SVGAGI. The CDR3 has 13 residues. V was shortened by 2 bases and J by 8 bases, with 12 bases between the two germline ends. The DNA of the CDR3 is TGTGCCAGCAGTTACACTACAGAAAGAGGCTACACCTTC. It yields the protein CASSYTTERGYTF.

As concerns this clone: Its ends do not fully match the called genes, so a read error is possible. The chain is built from TRBV30 and TRBJ1-1; perhaps TRBD1 as D (5 bases). The V gene's germline CDR1 is GTSNPN and CDR2 SVGIG (reference sequence). The CDR3 extends over 10 amino acids. As DNA, the CDR3 is TGTGCCTGGAGTAGGTTAGGACACCTTTTT. It codes for CAWSRLGHLF.

The chain uses TRBV5-1 and TRBJ2-3; the match to TRBD2 covers 9 bases. V dropped 5 bases and J dropped 5; count of bases not matched to a gene: 12. Per germline, CDR1 SGHRS and CDR2 YFSETQ. The CDR3 totals 16 residues. CDR3 sequence reads: CASSYKWTSEVDTQYF. For the CDR3, the DNA is TGCGCCAGCAGTTATAAATGGACTAGCGAGGTAGATACGCAGTATTTT.

The CDR3 DNA is TGTGCCTGGAGTTTCCGTTCTGTCCCGGGTTCGATGGCAGGGGTCTATGGCTACACCTTC. Protein sequence: CAWSFRSVPGSMAGVYGYTF. The chain employs TRBV30 and TRBJ1-2, with a weak D call TRBD1 (6 bases). Germline values: CDR1 GTSNPN, CDR2 SVGIG (reference sequence). Trimming pared 2 bases from V and 4 bases from J, leaving 32 bases between. The CDR3 runs to 20 residues.

V usage is TRBV7-9 and J usage is TRBJ1-5, with D possibly TRBD1 on 6 matching bases. The V gene's germline CDR1 is SEHNR and CDR2 FQNEAQ (reference sequence). V lost 5 bases and J lost 5, with 13 bases in between. There are 14 residues in the CDR3. The CDR3 DNA reads as TGTGCCAGCAGCAGACAGGAGGGGGATCAGCCCCAGCATTTT. Translated, it gives CASSRQEGDQPQHF.

This clone has only one observation. The chain employs TRBV4-2 and TRBJ2-1; 12 bases are shared with TRBD2. Germline CDR1 reads LGHNA; CDR2 reads YNFKEQ. The CDR3 is 19 amino acids. Trimming removed 0 bases from V and 4 bases from J; junction bases left unmatched: 10. CDR3: CASSQESVASGRAYNEQFF. CDR3 DNA sequence: TGTGCCAGCAGCCAAGAATCGGTCGCTAGCGGGAGGGCTTACAATGAGCAGTTCTTC.

This chain connects TRBV30 to TRBJ1-1; D gene ambiguous. Germline CDR1 and CDR2: GTSNPN and SVGIG (reference sequence). Trimming removed 3 bases at V and 4 bases at J, with 18 bases between. The CDR3 extends over 15 amino acids. For the CDR3, the DNA is TGTGCCTGGAGCAGGCGGGCAGGTTCGAGCACTGAAGCTTTCTTT. This encodes CAWSRRAGSSTEAFF.